One and the same sample provided the 24 T cell receptor beta chains below, sequenced in a study of T cells in Graves' hyperthyroidism and ophthalmopathy. Using RNA transcripts as the source, TCR beta CDR3 regions were amplified. Primed by the HTBI set, a first-round RT-PCR was run on the TCR CDR3. TCRdb processed the multiplex PCR reads anew with MiXCR; each CDR3 protein has one entry. This sample has about 380,000 distinct CDR3 sequences, with about 13% found just once. The source material was blood. The receptors derive from a man aged 30 to 39 with Graves' hyperthyroidism that later progressed to Graves' ophthalmopathy.

To note about this clonotype: The junction does not match germline at one end; this may be a read error. The chain uses TRBV7-2 and TRBJ2-7, with TRBD1 as a possible D gene (6 bases). CDR1 SGHTA and CDR2 FQGNSA come from the germline V gene. The CDR3 sequence is 15 residues long. The CDR3 region is CASSLSQGSSCEQYF. DNA of the CDR3: TGTGCCAGCAGCTTAAGTCAGGGGTCCTCCTGCGAGCAGTACTTC.

This clonotype showed up many times. The rearrangement joins TRBV5-1 to TRBJ2-2; 9 nucleotides match TRBD1. V lost 4 bases, J lost 4 bases, and 2 bases stayed unmatched. This CDR3 is built from 14 residues. Germline V lookup: CDR1 SGHRS, CDR2 YFSETQ. CDR3 sequence reads: CASSETGGTGELFF. The DNA for the CDR3 is TGCGCCAGCAGCGAGACAGGGGGCACCGGGGAGCTGTTTTTT.

The rearrangement uses TRBV10-3 and TRBJ2-1, with 11 bases aligning to TRBD1. V was pared by 7 bases and J by 6 bases, with 8 bases of the junction left unmatched. The germline V gene has CDR1 ENHRY and CDR2 SYGVKD. This CDR3 has 15 residues. The CDR3 coding sequence is TGTGCCATCACTCCGGGACAGGGGGGGAGCAATGAGCAGTTCTTC. Protein product: CAITPGQGGSNEQFF.

This clonotype occurred a few times. This chain joins TRBV6-1 and TRBJ1-4; unclear D gene. Germline V gives CDR1 MNHNS, CDR2 SASEGT. V lost 4 bases to trimming and J lost 4 bases, with 7 bases between them. CDR3 length equals 13 residues. CDR3 in amino acids: CASSGPYNEKLFF. CDR3 DNA: TGTGCCAGCAGTGGCCCGTATAATGAAAAACTGTTTTTT.

The rearrangement links TRBV27 to TRBJ2-5, with D unresolved. V dropped 1 base and J dropped 2 bases, with 8 bases sitting between them. Germline V gives CDR1 MNHEY, CDR2 SMNVEV (reference sequence). CDR3 length: 14 residues. In nucleotides, the CDR3 is TGTGCCAGCAGTTTATGGGCGGATCAAGAGACCCAGTACTTC. This codes for CASSLWADQETQYF.

This clonotype was observed a handful of times. This rearrangement joins TRBV10-1 to TRBJ1-5, with D possibly TRBD1 on 5 matching bases. Germline loops: CDR1 WNHNN, CDR2 SYGVQD (reference sequence). CDR3 length: 19 residues. Trimming shortened V by 8 bases and J by 2 bases, and 28 bases separated the two germline ends. The CDR3: CASFSTGTACMGGNQPQHF. The CDR3 coding sequence is TGCGCCAGCTTTAGCACAGGAACAGCCTGCATGGGGGGCAATCAGCCCCAGCATTTT.

This clonotype was picked up one time. The rearrangement links TRBV5-5 to TRBJ2-1, with D unresolved. Trimming pared 5 bases from V and 1 base from J, leaving 13 bases between. CDR1 is SGHKS, CDR2 YYEKEE, per germline (reference sequence). This CDR3 contains 15 residues. The chain's CDR3 is CASSWMRESYNEQFF. The CDR3 DNA is TGTGCCAGCAGTTGGATGCGTGAATCCTACAATGAGCAGTTCTTC. Full variable domain (rest looked up from reference TRBV5-5 and TRBJ2-1): DAGVTQSPTHLIKTRGQQVTLRCSPISGHKSVSWYQQVLGQGPQFIFQYYEKEERGRGNFPDRFSARQFPNYSSELNVNALLLGDSALYLCASSWMRESYNEQFFGPGTRLTVL.

This clonotype was detected ten times or more. V is TRBV30 and J is TRBJ2-1, with TRBD1 identical over 10 bases. V lost 2 bases, J lost 8 bases, and 6 bases stayed unmatched. The CDR3 consists of 14 residues. The germline V gene encodes CDR1 GTSNPN and CDR2 SVGIG (reference sequence). The CDR3 spells CAWSLQTGGDEQFF. The DNA for the CDR3 is TGTGCCTGGAGTCTACAGACAGGGGGCGATGAGCAGTTCTTC. Variable domain in full (rest from reference TRBV30 and TRBJ2-1): SQTIHQWPATLVQPVGSPLSLECTVEGTSNPNLYWYRQAAGRGLQLLFYSVGIGQISSEVPQNLSASRPQDRQFILSSKKLLLSDSGFYLCAWSLQTGGDEQFFGPGTRLTVL.

The chain combines TRBV20-1 with TRBJ1-6, with unresolved D. CDR1 and CDR2 (germline): DFQATT, SNEGSKA (reference sequence). This CDR3 spans 16 amino acids. Trimming shortened V by 4 bases and J by 7 bases, and 20 bases separated the two germline ends. CDR3 nucleotides: TGCAGTGCTATAAATTCTGGCCTAGGTCTGAATTCACCCCTCCACTTT. This sequence encodes CSAINSGLGLNSPLHF.

Only one count was recorded for this clonotype. An end of the junction does not agree with germline; a read error may underlie this. The chain combines TRBV27 with TRBJ1-2; D ambiguous. From germline, CDR1 is MNHEY and CDR2 SMNVEV (reference sequence). There are 13 residues in the CDR3. In nucleotides, the CDR3 is TGTGCCGGCAGTTTCAGCAGCCTCTATGGCTACACCTTC. Amino acids: CAGSFSSLYGYTF.

This clonotype was detected many times. The chain uses TRBV7-9 and TRBJ1-1; D unresolved. Germline lookup yields CDR1 SEHNR and CDR2 FQNEAQ (reference sequence). Trimming stripped 1 base from V and 7 bases from J, with 16 bases between. The CDR3 covers 15 residues. The CDR3 bases are TGTGCCAGCAGCTTAGATCGGCCAGGCGATGGTGAAGCTTTCTTT. It codes for CASSLDRPGDGEAFF.

This clonotype was counted many times. V is TRBV12-3 or TRBV12-4 and J is TRBJ2-1, with D perhaps matching TRBD1 (6 bases). The length of the CDR3 is 12 residues. Trimming left V 4 bases short and J 9 bases short, with 10 bases between. CDR3 in amino acids: CASSYTGIEQFF. CDR3 sequence (DNA): TGTGCCAGCAGTTACACAGGGATTGAGCAGTTCTTC.

The sample holds many counts of this clonotype. The chain has TRBV7-2 and TRBJ1-2; 8 bases match TRBD1. CDR1 is SGHTA, CDR2 FQGNSA, per germline. There are 14 residues in the CDR3. Trimming took 3 bases from V and 6 from J; bases not matched to a gene: 6. The CDR3 DNA follows: TGTGCCAGCAGCTTCCAGGGGGCGTCCCATGGCTACACCTTC. Protein sequence: CASSFQGASHGYTF.

This clonotype was detected many times. The V and J genes are TRBV12-3 or TRBV12-4 and TRBJ2-7; 15 bases map to TRBD2. The CDR3 covers 15 residues. J gave up 7 bases and V 5 bases, and 6 bases lay outside the gene matches. CDR3 DNA sequence: TGTGCCAGCAGTCCCGGACTAGCGGGGGGGAGGGAGCAGTACTTC. It yields the protein CASSPGLAGGREQYF.

This clonotype came up many times. The J gene is TRBJ2-7, the V gene TRBV28; D might be TRBD1 (6 bases). Trimming removed 8 bases at V and 1 base at J, with 21 bases between. CDR1 MDHEN and CDR2 SYDVKM come from the germline V gene. This CDR3 has 16 residues. In DNA form, the CDR3 reads TGTGCCAGCTTGGGAAGTAGGGACAAACGTTCCTACGAGCAGTACTTC. Amino acid sequence: CASLGSRDKRSYEQYF.

This clonotype occurred a few times. The chain recombines TRBV28 with TRBJ2-7, with 7 bases identical to TRBD1. The germline V gene has CDR1 MDHEN and CDR2 SYDVKM. After removal of 0 bases from V and 5 bases from J, the junction contained 10 bases not matched to a gene. The CDR3 totals 16 residues. CDR3 amino acids: CASSLWGTDGAHEQYF. CDR3 coding DNA: TGTGCCAGCAGTTTATGGGGGACAGATGGGGCCCACGAGCAGTACTTC.

This clonotype appeared many times. CDR3 sequence reads: CASSLMDRAGETQYF. The CDR3 coding sequence is TGTGCCAGCAGCTTAATGGACAGGGCAGGGGAGACCCAGTACTTC. This sequence joins TRBV5-5 and TRBJ2-5; 8 bases line up with TRBD1. The length of the CDR3 is 15 residues. V shed 2 bases and J 5 bases; nucleotides not matched to a gene: 8. Germline V lookup: CDR1 SGHKS, CDR2 YYEKEE (reference sequence).

This clonotype showed up many times. V is TRBV5-6 and J is TRBJ2-7; 8 bases align to TRBD1. The CDR3 contains 15 residues. J was trimmed by 3 bases and V by 5 bases; bases with no gene match: 10. The germline CDR1 and CDR2 sequences are SGHDT and YYEEEE. CDR3 in amino acids: CASRLQGVADYEQYF. The CDR3 DNA follows: TGTGCCAGCAGGTTACAGGGGGTGGCGGACTACGAGCAGTACTTC.

V and J are TRBV29-1 and TRBJ1-1, with D perhaps TRBD1 (6 bases). Germline V gene sequence: CDR1 SQVTM, CDR2 ANQGSEA. V lost 2 bases to trimming and J lost 1 base, with 14 bases between them. The length of the CDR3 is 15 residues. CDR3 sequence: CSVEHIKQGNTEAFF. CDR3 nucleotide sequence: TGCAGCGTTGAACATATAAAACAGGGGAACACTGAAGCTTTCTTT.

This clonotype was recorded a few times. V gene TRBV5-5 combines with J gene TRBJ2-1; 12 bases map to TRBD2. The CDR3 spans 16 residues. Unmatched junction bases numbered 7, after V lost 4 bases and J lost 5 bases. Germline V gene data show CDR1 as SGHKS and CDR2 as YYEKEE (reference sequence). The CDR3 is CASSPGLAGFNNEQFF. As DNA, the CDR3 is TGTGCCAGCAGCCCCGGACTAGCGGGGTTTAACAATGAGCAGTTCTTC. The variable domain in full, with the rest retrieved from reference TRBV5-5 and TRBJ2-1, is DAGVTQSPTHLIKTRGQQVTLRCSPISGHKSVSWYQQVLGQGPQFIFQYYEKEERGRGNFPDRFSARQFPNYSSELNVNALLLGDSALYLCASSPGLAGFNNEQFFGPGTRLTVL.

In the case of this clonotype: With a much larger clone just one base away, this may be a read error. The chain carries TRBV12-3 or TRBV12-4 and TRBJ2-7; D unclear. The CDR3 consists of 13 residues. Here the CDR3 DNA reads TGTGCCAGCAGTCCGCAGAGAACCTACGGGCAGTACTTC. Translation: CASSPQRTYGQYF.

Ten or more counts support this clonotype. The gene calls are TRBV2 and TRBJ2-2; TRBD2 agrees at 8 bases. Germline V gene lookup returns CDR1 SNHLY and CDR2 FYNNEI. This CDR3 has 20 amino acids. The trim removed 4 bases at V and 3 bases at J, leaving 19 bases unmatched. In DNA form, the CDR3 reads TGTGCCAGCAGTGTCCCTTCCACTCCTCTAGCGGGTACCCACACCGGGGAGCTGTTTTTT. Translation: CASSVPSTPLAGTHTGELFF. The full variable domain, completed using reference TRBV2 and TRBJ2-2, is EPEVTQTPSHQVTQMGQEVILRCVPISNHLYFYWYRQILGQKVEFLVSFYNNEISEKSEIFDDQFSVERPDGSNFTLKIRSTKLEDSAMYFCASSVPSTPLAGTHTGELFFGEGSRLTVL.

This clonotype was recorded at least ten times. The chain is built from TRBV11-2 and TRBJ2-1, with TRBD1 as a possible D gene (5 bases). Trimming took 7 bases from V and 10 from J, leaving 14 bases between them. Germline CDR1 reads SGHAT; CDR2 reads FQNNGV. The CDR3 totals 12 residues. The CDR3 is CASTQGAREQFF. In DNA form, the CDR3 reads TGTGCCAGCACCCAAGGGGCGAGGGAGCAGTTCTTC.

This clonotype was observed many times. The rearrangement links TRBV5-1 to TRBJ2-7, with D perhaps TRBD1 (6 bases). The ends were cut back, 3 bases at V and 2 bases at J, with 15 bases in the middle. Germline CDR1 SGHRS, CDR2 YFSETQ. This CDR3 has 15 amino acids. In nucleotides, the CDR3 is TGCGCCAGCAGCTATACCGGGACACTAGCCTACGAGCAGTACTTC. Protein: CASSYTGTLAYEQYF.